A selection of T cell receptor beta chains follows, all from one sample in a study of T cell responses to AZD1222 COVID-19 vaccine. Assay: immunoSEQ multiplex PCR; the TCRdb copy retains only in-frame clones and omits some. The top ten hold around 12% of the sample, which has around 140,000 clones, about 92% seen once. The specimen was peripheral blood, collected after recovery from COVID-19. All receptors come from an adult who had recovered from COVID-19. CDR3s include the opening cysteine and the closing phenylalanine or tryptophan. Each record gives: J gene, V gene, CDR3 protein.

>TRBJ2-2|TRBV5-6
CASSLGASKGELFF
>TRBJ1-1|TRBV18
CASSPRDRVRSGTEAFF
>TRBJ2-1|TRBV9
CASSVGRGLYNEQFF
>TRBJ1-1|TRBV18
CASSPSPPGGLQDTEAFF
>TRBJ1-1|TRBV2
CASSSPPSLPRPMNTEAFF
>TRBJ2-7|TRBV5-4
CASSSDPGRGGYEQYF
>TRBJ1-1|TRBV7-9
CASSNLNTEAFF
>TRBJ2-3|TRBV5-8
CASSLGGSGTDTQYF
>TRBJ1-5|TRBV7-9
CASSLLDQPQHF
>TRBJ2-3|TRBV5-4
CASSLVLAGDTDTQYF
>TRBJ1-2|TRBV5-6
CASVGPHYGYTF
>TRBJ2-3|TRBV27
CASSLGTATDTQYF
>TRBJ1-1|TRBV6-1
CASSESPTAFF
>TRBJ2-7|TRBV3-1/TRBV3-2
CASSQGAVSAYEQYF
>TRBJ1-2|TRBV19
CASTDGGGRDGYTF
>TRBJ2-7|TRBV2
CAGQGDRPYEQYF
>TRBJ2-7|TRBV21-1
CASSKSVGGSSYEQYF
>TRBJ2-7|TRBV30
CAWSVPPPAAFYEQYF
>TRBJ2-2|TRBV2
CASRRGATGELFF
>TRBJ1-3|TRBV29-1
CSVESPLEGNTIYF
>TRBJ2-2|TRBV7-9
CASSLDSFVEGTGELFF
>TRBJ2-7|TRBV5-1
CASSLEGAQEQYF
>TRBJ1-1|TRBV10-3
CAISEGDRPEAFF
>TRBJ2-1|TRBV27
CASSLAGRGNEQFF
>TRBJ2-5|TRBV5-5
CASSFRTRGAGETQYF
>TRBJ2-5|TRBV7-8
CASSLAFGLAGGPQETQYF